This T cell receptor beta chain was captured by sequencing in a study of human T cells and chemical hapten exposure. Regarding the study as a whole: Alopecia affected the donors, so their immune response may differ from healthy people's. Counts of TCRs expanded at PT1 correlated positively with patch test score.

TCRdb re-derived calls from the RACE reads in MiXCR, one entry per CDR3 protein. The sample consists of 70,000 to 100,000 distinct CDR3 sequences, about 7.5% of them appearing once. This clonotype has at least ten counts. Its target is not known. Time point given: patch test 1, 2 weeks after DPC sensitization. Treatment indicated: therapeutic diphenylcyclopropenone sensitization with weekly scalp DPC. Trimming cost V 2 bases and J 0 bases, with 4 bases left between them. This CDR3 is built from 13 residues. The sequence was collected from a woman aged 30 to 39 with alopecia areata. Some clones in this sample may be carry-over from other donors' samples. The specimen was whole blood, collected in connection with sensitization to the hapten diphenylcyclopropenone (DPC). This sequence joins TRBV12-3 or TRBV12-4 and TRBJ1-2; D is unclear. In DNA form, the CDR3 reads TGTGCCAGCAGTTTAAACACTAACTATGGCTACACCTTC. Encoded protein: CASSLNTNYGYTF.